The present TCR beta chain was sequenced within a study of blood T cells in healthy people across ages. The study, taken as a whole, reports: A strong correlation between TCR beta diversity and naive T cell percentage was seen.

CDR3 size: 16 residues. The trim removed 4 bases at V and 5 bases at J, leaving 11 bases unmatched. The germline CDR1 and CDR2 sequences are MNHEY and SVGAGI. This clonotype has a single count. As yet, its antigen is unknown. Next came a second PCR, run for about 7 to 12 cycles, which used a sample-barcoded 5' primer along with a J-beta primer mix. MiXCR was run by TCRdb on the 5' RACE reads, yielding one entry per CDR3 protein. In the table there are 650,000 to 1,000,000 distinct CDR3 sequences, roughly 40% of which are singletons. Isolated per sample were at least 7 million PBMCs. Sequencing input: blood. The clonotype comes from a man aged 18 to 29 in good health. This chain connects TRBV6-5 to TRBJ2-5; TRBD2 matches at 9 bases. CDR3 sequence (DNA): TGTGCCAGCAGTTTGGGACTAGCAGGGGTAAAGGAGACCCAGTACTTC. This translates into CASSLGLAGVKETQYF.